One TCR beta chain is described in this entry. TCRdb analysed the RT-PCR reads with MiXCR anew, one entry per CDR3 protein. The data contain 400,000 to 450,000 distinct CDR3 sequences, approximately 16% of them singletons. This sample is part of a study of patients and donors after allogeneic stem cell transplantation. Trimming cost V 11 bases and J 10 bases, with 24 bases left between them. The CDR3 spans 14 residues. The gene calls are TRBV12-3 or TRBV12-4 and TRBJ2-1; D is undetermined. Sequencing used blood, either unsorted or a sorted T cell fraction (not recorded which). This clonotype was obtained from a human donor who was either an allogeneic HSCT recipient or a stem cell or donor lymphocyte infusion donor (not recorded which). It is not recorded whose cells these are; they may come from a transplant donor. CDR3 DNA sequence: TGTGCCTGCTCCTCGGACGCCCCGGGTTTGGAGCAGTTCTTC. It is translated as CACSSDAPGLEQFF.